The 11 T cell receptor beta chains given below trace back to one sample, sequenced in a study of post-analysis software for immune sequencing data. Regarding the study as a whole: There were roughly 5 TRBV segments more frequent in patients than controls, and TRBV5-6, TRBV5-1 and TRBV20-1 were among them.

Their antigens remain unidentified. Libraries were made from TCR beta cDNA, and they carried unique molecular identifiers. TCRdb ran MiXCR on the PCR reads and lists one entry per CDR3 protein. The sample has some 800,000 distinct CDR3 sequences; just over 45% are singletons. Sequenced material: blood. Source of these receptors: a girl under 18 with multiple sclerosis.

V gene TRBV24-1 combines with J gene TRBJ2-5; 7 bases map to TRBD1. The J call is doubtful: the DNA matches TRBJ2-7 better. The CDR3 length is 16 residues. Germline V gene sequence: CDR1 KGHDR, CDR2 SFDVKD. CDR3 protein: CATSDLGQVSFHEQYF. The CDR3 bases are TGTGCCACCAGTGATCTCGGACAGGTCAGCTTCCACGAGCAGTACTTC.

This chain uses TRBV20-1 with TRBJ2-3; TRBD2 agrees at 8 bases. Germline V gene lookup returns CDR1 DFQATT and CDR2 SNEGSKA (reference sequence). V was pared by 0 bases and J by 5 bases, with 4 bases of the junction left unmatched. The CDR3 contains 14 residues. The DNA for the CDR3 is TGCAGTGCTAGAGAAGAGCTAGCGGGAGATACGCAGTATTTT. This encodes CSAREELAGDTQYF.

The rearrangement uses TRBV15 and TRBJ2-4; D might be TRBD2 (5 bases). Trimming took off 1 base at V and 0 bases at J, with 7 bases between the two ends. The CDR3 has 15 residues. Germline V gene sequence: CDR1 LNHNV, CDR2 YYDKDF (reference sequence). DNA of the CDR3: TGTGCCACCAGCAGAGTGGAGGTAGCCAAAAACATTCAGTACTTC. The encoded protein is CATSRVEVAKNIQYF.

The J gene is TRBJ1-4, the V gene TRBV4-2, with 9 positions matching TRBD1. The CDR3 has 21 amino acids. Germline CDR1 LGHNA, CDR2 YNFKEQ. The junction had 14 bases not matched to a gene; V was cut back by 0 bases and J by 0 bases. The chain's CDR3 is CASSQDRDRADGGTTNEKLFF. The CDR3 DNA sequence: TGTGCCAGCAGCCAAGACCGGGACAGGGCTGACGGGGGGACAACTAATGAAAAACTGTTTTTT.

This clonotype has a handful of counts. The chain has TRBV6-2 or TRBV6-3 and TRBJ2-7, with D possibly TRBD1 on 7 matching bases. The CDR3 totals 14 residues. The V and J ends lost 0 bases and 5 bases respectively, with 11 bases between them. From germline, CDR1 is MNHEY and CDR2 SVGEGT. The CDR3 loop is CASSYSGRGDEQYF. The CDR3 bases are TGTGCCAGCAGTTACTCGGGCAGGGGGGACGAGCAGTACTTC.

This clonotype was seen a handful of times. The chain employs TRBV27 and TRBJ2-1, with 9 positions matching TRBD2. Unmatched junction bases numbered 3, after V lost 7 bases and J lost 2 bases. The CDR3 runs 14 residues. Germline CDR1 and CDR2: MNHEY and SMNVEV (reference sequence). The CDR3 region has the DNA TGTGCCAGCACGCGCGGGAGGGCCTACAATGAGCAGTTCTTC. Protein sequence: CASTRGRAYNEQFF.

This chain links TRBV7-6 with TRBJ2-7, with TRBD1 matching 9 bases. CDR1 is SGHVS and CDR2 is FNYEAQ in the germline V gene. J lost 4 bases, V lost 5 bases, and 15 bases had no gene match. The CDR3 totals 17 residues. The CDR3 protein is CASSRNPPQGAGYEQYF. CDR3 sequence (DNA): TGTGCCAGCAGCCGAAACCCACCACAGGGGGCGGGGTACGAGCAGTACTTC.

The chain joins TRBV20-1 to TRBJ2-5; TRBD2 agrees at 12 bases. With V trimmed by 1 base and J by 11 bases, 8 bases remained unmatched. The CDR3 contains 14 residues. Per the germline V gene, CDR1 is DFQATT and CDR2 is SNEGSKA (reference sequence). The CDR3 region is CSARGLAGGWEQYF. CDR3 sequence (DNA): TGCAGTGCTAGAGGCCTAGCGGGAGGGTGGGAGCAGTACTTC.

V is TRBV20-1 and J is TRBJ2-7, with 8 bases identical to TRBD1. CDR3 length: 14 amino acids. CDR1 and CDR2 (germline): DFQATT, SNEGSKA (reference sequence). Trimming took 3 bases from V and 2 from J; bases not matched to a gene: 6. This chain's CDR3 is CSASGTGTTYEQYF. CDR3 DNA sequence: TGCAGTGCTAGCGGGACAGGAACAACCTACGAGCAGTACTTC.

The chain recombines TRBV7-8 with TRBJ2-3; 7 positions match TRBD1. Germline V gene lookup returns CDR1 SGHVS and CDR2 FQNEAQ. This CDR3 has 17 residues. Trimming at V came to 1 base and at J to 0 bases, leaving 7 bases not matched to a gene. CDR3 in amino acids: CASSLGRGTASTDTQYF. The CDR3 bases are TGTGCCAGCAGCTTAGGACGAGGGACAGCTAGCACAGATACGCAGTATTTT. Filled out from reference TRBV7-8 and TRBJ2-3, the complete variable domain reads GAGVSQSPRYKVAKRGQDVALRCDPISGHVSLFWYQQALGQGPEFLTYFQNEAQLDKSGLPSDRFFAERPEGSVSTLKIQRTQQEDSAVYLCASSLGRGTASTDTQYFGPGTRLTVL.

The chain couples TRBV6-1 to TRBJ2-7, with D maybe TRBD2 (5 bases). The CDR3 covers 13 residues. Looked up from germline, CDR1 is MNHNS and CDR2 is SASEGT. V was clipped by 8 bases and J by 0 bases, with 11 bases between them. The CDR3, as DNA: TGTGCCAGCGGACTCGGGTCCTCCTACGAGCAGTACTTC. Protein product: CASGLGSSYEQYF.